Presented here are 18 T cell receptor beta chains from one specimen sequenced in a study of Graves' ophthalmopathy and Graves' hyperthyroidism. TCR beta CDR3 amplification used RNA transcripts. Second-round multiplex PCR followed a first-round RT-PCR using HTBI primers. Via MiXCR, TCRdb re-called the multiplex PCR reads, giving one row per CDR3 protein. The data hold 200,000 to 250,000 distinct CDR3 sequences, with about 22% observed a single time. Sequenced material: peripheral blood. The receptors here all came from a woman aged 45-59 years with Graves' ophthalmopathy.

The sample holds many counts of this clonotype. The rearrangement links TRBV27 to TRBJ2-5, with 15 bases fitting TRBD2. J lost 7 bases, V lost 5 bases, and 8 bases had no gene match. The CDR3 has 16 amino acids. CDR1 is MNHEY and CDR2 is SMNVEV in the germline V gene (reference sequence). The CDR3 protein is CASSRTSGRGFGTQYF. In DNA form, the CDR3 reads TGTGCCAGCAGTAGGACTAGCGGGAGGGGCTTTGGGACCCAGTACTTC.

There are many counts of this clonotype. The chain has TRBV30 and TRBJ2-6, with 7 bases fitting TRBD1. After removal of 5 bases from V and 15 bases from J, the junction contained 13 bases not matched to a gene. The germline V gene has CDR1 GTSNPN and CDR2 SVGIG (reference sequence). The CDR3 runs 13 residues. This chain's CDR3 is CAWARDSRTDLTF. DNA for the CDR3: TGTGCCTGGGCGAGGGACAGCCGAACAGACCTGACTTTC.

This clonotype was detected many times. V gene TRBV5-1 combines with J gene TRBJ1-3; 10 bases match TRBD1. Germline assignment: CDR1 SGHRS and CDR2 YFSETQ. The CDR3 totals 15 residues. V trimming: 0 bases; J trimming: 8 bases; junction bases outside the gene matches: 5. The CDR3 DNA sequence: TGCGCCAGCAGCTTGGTGACAGGGGGCCCGGACACCATATATTTT. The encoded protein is CASSLVTGGPDTIYF.

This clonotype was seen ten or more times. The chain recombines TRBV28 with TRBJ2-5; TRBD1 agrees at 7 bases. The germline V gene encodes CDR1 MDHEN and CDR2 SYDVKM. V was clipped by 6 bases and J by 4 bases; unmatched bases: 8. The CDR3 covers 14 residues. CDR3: CASSPADRAETQYF. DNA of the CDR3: TGTGCCAGCAGCCCCGCCGACAGGGCAGAGACCCAGTACTTC.

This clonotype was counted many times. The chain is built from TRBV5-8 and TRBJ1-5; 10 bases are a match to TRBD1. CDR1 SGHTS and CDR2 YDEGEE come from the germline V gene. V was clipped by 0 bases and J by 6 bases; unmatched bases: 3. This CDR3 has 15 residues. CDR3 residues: CASSLGQGAFQPQHF. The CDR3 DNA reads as TGTGCCAGCAGCTTGGGACAGGGGGCTTTTCAGCCCCAGCATTTT.

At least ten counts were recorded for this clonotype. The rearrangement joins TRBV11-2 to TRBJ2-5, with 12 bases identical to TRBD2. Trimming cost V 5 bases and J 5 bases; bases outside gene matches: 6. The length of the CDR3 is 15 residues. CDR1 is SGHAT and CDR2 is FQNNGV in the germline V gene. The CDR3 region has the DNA TGTGCCAGCAGCCGTATCACTAGCGGGAGGGAGACCCAGTACTTC. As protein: CASSRITSGRETQYF.

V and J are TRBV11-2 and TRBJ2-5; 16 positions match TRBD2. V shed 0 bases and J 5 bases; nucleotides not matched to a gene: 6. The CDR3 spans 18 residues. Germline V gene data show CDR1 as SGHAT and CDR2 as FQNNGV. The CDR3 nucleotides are TGTGCCAGCAGCTTAGACCCCGGGACTAGCGGGAGGGGGGAGACCCAGTACTTC. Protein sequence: CASSLDPGTSGRGETQYF.

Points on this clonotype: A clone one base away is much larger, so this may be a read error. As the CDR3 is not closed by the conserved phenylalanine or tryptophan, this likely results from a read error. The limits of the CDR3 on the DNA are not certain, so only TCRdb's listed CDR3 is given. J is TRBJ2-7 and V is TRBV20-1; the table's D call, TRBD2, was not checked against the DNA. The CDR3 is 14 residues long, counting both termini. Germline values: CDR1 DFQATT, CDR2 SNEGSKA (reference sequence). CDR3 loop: CSAIIAQDFLEQHI.

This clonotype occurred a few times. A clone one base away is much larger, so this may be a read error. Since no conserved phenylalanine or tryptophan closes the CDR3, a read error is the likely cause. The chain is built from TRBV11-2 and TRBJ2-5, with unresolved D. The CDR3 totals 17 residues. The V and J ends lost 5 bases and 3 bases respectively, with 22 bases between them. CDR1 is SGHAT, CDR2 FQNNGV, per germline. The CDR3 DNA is TGTGCCAGCAGCCCAATACCACACCAGCAAAGAGAAGAGACCCAGTACTCC. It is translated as CASSPIPHQQREETQYS.

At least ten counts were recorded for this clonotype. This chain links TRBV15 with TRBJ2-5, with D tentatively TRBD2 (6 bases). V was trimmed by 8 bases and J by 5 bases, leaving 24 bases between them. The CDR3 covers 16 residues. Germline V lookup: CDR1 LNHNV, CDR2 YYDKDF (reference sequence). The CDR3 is CATSGGRVDGTETQYF. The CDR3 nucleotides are TGTGCCACCTCCGGGGGAAGGGTGGACGGAACGGAGACCCAGTACTTC.

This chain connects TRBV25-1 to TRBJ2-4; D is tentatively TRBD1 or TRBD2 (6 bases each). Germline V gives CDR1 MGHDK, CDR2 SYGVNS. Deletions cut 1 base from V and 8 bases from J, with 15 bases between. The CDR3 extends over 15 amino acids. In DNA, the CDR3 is TGTGCCAGCAGTGAATGGTCCAGGGGAGGCGACATTCAGTACTTC. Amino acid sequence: CASSEWSRGGDIQYF.

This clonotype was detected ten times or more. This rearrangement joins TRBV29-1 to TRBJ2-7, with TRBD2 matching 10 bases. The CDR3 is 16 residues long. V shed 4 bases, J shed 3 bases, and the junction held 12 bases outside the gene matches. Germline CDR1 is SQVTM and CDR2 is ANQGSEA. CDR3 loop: CSVGGASGSLIYEQYF. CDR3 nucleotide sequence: TGCAGCGTTGGTGGGGCTAGCGGGAGTCTTATCTACGAGCAGTACTTC.

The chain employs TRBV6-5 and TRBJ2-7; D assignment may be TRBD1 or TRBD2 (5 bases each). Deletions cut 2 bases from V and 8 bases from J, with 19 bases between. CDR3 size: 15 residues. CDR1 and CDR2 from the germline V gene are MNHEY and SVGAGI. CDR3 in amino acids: CASSYGRQGEGKQYF. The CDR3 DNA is TGTGCCAGCAGTTACGGCCGTCAGGGTGAGGGAAAGCAGTACTTC.

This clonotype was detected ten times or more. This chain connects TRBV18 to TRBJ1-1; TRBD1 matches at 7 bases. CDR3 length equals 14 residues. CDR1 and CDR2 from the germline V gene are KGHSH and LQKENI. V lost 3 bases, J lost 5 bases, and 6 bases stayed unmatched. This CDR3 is CASSPKQGGTEAFF. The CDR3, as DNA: TGTGCCAGCTCACCCAAGCAGGGGGGTACTGAAGCTTTCTTT.

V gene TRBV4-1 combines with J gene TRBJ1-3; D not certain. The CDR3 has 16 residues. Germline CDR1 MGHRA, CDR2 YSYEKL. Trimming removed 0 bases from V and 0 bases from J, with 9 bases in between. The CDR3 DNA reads TGCGCCAGCAGCCAAGATCTGCTTGGCTCTGGAAACACCATATATTTT. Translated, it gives CASSQDLLGSGNTIYF.

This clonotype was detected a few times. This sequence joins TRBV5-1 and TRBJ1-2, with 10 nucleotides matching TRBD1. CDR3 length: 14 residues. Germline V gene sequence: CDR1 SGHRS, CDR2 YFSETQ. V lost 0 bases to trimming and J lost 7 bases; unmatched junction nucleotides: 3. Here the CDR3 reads CASSLVGQGFGYTF. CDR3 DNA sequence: TGCGCCAGCAGCTTGGTGGGACAGGGGTTTGGCTACACCTTC.

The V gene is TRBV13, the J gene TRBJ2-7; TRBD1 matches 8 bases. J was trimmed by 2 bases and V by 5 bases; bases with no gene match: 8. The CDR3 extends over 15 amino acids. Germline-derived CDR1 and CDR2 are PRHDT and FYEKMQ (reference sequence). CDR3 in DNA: TGTGCCAGCAGCAACGACCGGACAGGGCCCTACGAGCAGTACTTC. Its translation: CASSNDRTGPYEQYF.

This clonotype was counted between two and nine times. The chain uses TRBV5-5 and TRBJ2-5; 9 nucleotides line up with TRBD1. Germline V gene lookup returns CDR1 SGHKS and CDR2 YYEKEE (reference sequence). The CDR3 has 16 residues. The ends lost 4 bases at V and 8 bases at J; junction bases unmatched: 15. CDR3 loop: CASSPSRGQGSGTQYF. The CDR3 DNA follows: TGTGCCAGCAGCCCGAGTCGGGGACAGGGCTCAGGAACCCAGTACTTC. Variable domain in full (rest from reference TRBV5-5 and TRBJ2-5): DAGVTQSPTHLIKTRGQQVTLRCSPISGHKSVSWYQQVLGQGPQFIFQYYEKEERGRGNFPDRFSARQFPNYSSELNVNALLLGDSALYLCASSPSRGQGSGTQYFGPGTRLLVL.